This entry lists 28 T cell receptor beta chains sequenced from one sample in a study of molecular identifiers for immune sequencing clone quantification. TCRdb fed the PCR reads into MiXCR, producing one record per CDR3 protein. The sample lists tens of thousands of distinct CDR3 sequences, approximately 18% seen once, with 1.5% in the top ten. The source material was naive CD8+ T cells from blood, with Jurkat cell RNA spiked in. The subset is: FACS-sorted CD8+CD4-CCR7+CD45RA+ naive T cells. The receptors derive from a human donor in good health. Some libraries in this study had Jurkat cell RNA spiked in.

This clonotype has more than one count but fewer than ten. J is TRBJ2-1 and V is TRBV15; D perhaps matches TRBD2 (5 bases). This CDR3 has 14 residues. Germline V lookup: CDR1 LNHNV, CDR2 YYDKDF (reference sequence). V lost 1 base to trimming and J lost 3 bases, with 7 bases between them. The CDR3 bases are TGTGCCACCAGCAGAGCCGGGATCTACAATGAGCAGTTCTTC. This codes for CATSRAGIYNEQFF.

The chain has TRBV11-3 and TRBJ2-3; D remains unclear. CDR3 length: 16 residues. From germline, CDR1 is SGHNT and CDR2 YENEEA. Trimming took 5 bases from V and 0 from J, leaving 15 bases between them. In nucleotides, the CDR3 is TGTGCCAGCAGCGTATCCTGGGGATCTAGCACAGATACGCAGTATTTT. Translating it yields CASSVSWGSSTDTQYF. The variable domain in full, with the rest retrieved from reference TRBV11-3 and TRBJ2-3, is EAGVVQSPRYKIIEKKQPVAFWCNPISGHNTLYWYLQNLGQGPELLIRYENEEAVDDSQLPKDRFSAERLKGVDSTLKIQPAELGDSAVYLCASSVSWGSSTDTQYFGPGTRLTVL.

The sample holds many counts of this clonotype. The chain recombines TRBV15 with TRBJ2-2; the D is unclear. Trimming pared 9 bases from V and 6 bases from J, leaving 17 bases between. This CDR3 is 14 amino acids long. The germline V gene encodes CDR1 LNHNV and CDR2 YYDKDF (reference sequence). The CDR3 protein is CATTAGVLPGELFF. For the CDR3, the DNA is TGTGCCACTACTGCTGGTGTTTTGCCCGGGGAGCTGTTTTTT.

This clonotype occurred many times. The V call is TRBV7-9, the J call TRBJ2-2, with D perhaps matching TRBD2 (5 bases). Germline V gene lookup returns CDR1 SEHNR and CDR2 FQNEAQ (reference sequence). CDR3 size: 15 residues. The V and J ends lost 3 bases and 4 bases respectively, with 12 bases between them. CDR3 residues: CASSFHTGVTGELFF. The CDR3 region has the DNA TGTGCCAGCAGCTTCCATACCGGGGTCACCGGGGAGCTGTTTTTT. The variable domain in full, completed from reference TRBV7-9 and TRBJ2-2, reads DTGVSQNPRHKITKRGQNVTFRCDPISEHNRLYWYRQTLGQGPEFLTYFQNEAQLEKSRLLSDRFSAERPKGSFSTLEIQRTEQGDSAMYLCASSFHTGVTGELFFGEGSRLTVL.

Relative to its sample, this clonotype is medium-sized. V and J are TRBV7-2 and TRBJ2-3, with D unresolved. V shed 5 bases and J shed 1 base, with 13 bases lying between them. The CDR3 has 15 amino acids. Per the germline V gene, CDR1 is SGHTA and CDR2 is FQGNSA. The CDR3, as DNA: TGTGCCAGCAGCCCCCCTACCTCGGGCACAGATACGCAGTATTTT. Residues: CASSPPTSGTDTQYF. Full variable domain (outside the CDR3, taken from reference TRBV7-2 and TRBJ2-3): GAGVSQSPSNKVTEKGKDVELRCDPISGHTALYWYRQSLGQGLEFLIYFQGNSAPDKSGLPSDRFSAERTGGSVSTLTIQRTQQEDSAVYLCASSPPTSGTDTQYFGPGTRLTVL.

This rearrangement joins TRBV12-3 or TRBV12-4 to TRBJ2-7; 7 bases align to TRBD1. The CDR3 totals 14 residues. The ends lost 2 bases at V and 1 base at J; junction bases unmatched: 2. The CDR3, as DNA: TGTGCCAGCAGTTTATCGGGACAGTCCTACGAGCAGTACTTC. Translating gives CASSLSGQSYEQYF.

This clonotype was picked up a small number of times. The J gene is TRBJ2-7, the V gene TRBV7-6; D is possibly TRBD2 (5 bases). The CDR3 is 16 residues long. Germline CDR1 and CDR2: SGHVS and FNYEAQ. Deletions cut 1 base from V and 2 bases from J, with 15 bases between. CDR3 nucleotide sequence: TGTGCCAGCAGCTTAGGTAGAGGCGGGCCCCCCTACGAGCAGTACTTC. This gives the protein CASSLGRGGPPYEQYF.

For this clonotype: This could be a read error, since a much larger clone is one nucleotide away. The chain joins TRBV27 to TRBJ2-7; the match to TRBD1 covers 8 bases. The CDR3 runs to 15 residues. CDR1 MNHEY and CDR2 SMNVEV come from the germline V gene (reference sequence). Germline trimming cut 5 bases from V and 7 bases from J; bases unmatched to any gene: 13. CDR3 amino acids: CASSHGQGVYNEQYF. The CDR3 DNA reads as TGTGCCAGCAGTCACGGACAGGGCGTCTACAATGAGCAGTACTTC.

This clonotype was recorded at least ten times. The gene calls are TRBV11-2 and TRBJ2-5, with TRBD1 identical over 11 bases. The CDR3 contains 17 residues. The germline CDR1 and CDR2 sequences are SGHAT and FQNNGV. Trimming took 2 bases from V and 5 from J; bases not matched to a gene: 10. This CDR3 reads CASSLPTGQGAVETQYF. The CDR3 coding sequence is TGTGCCAGCAGCTTACCTACCGGACAGGGGGCTGTTGAGACCCAGTACTTC.

This chain links TRBV27 with TRBJ1-5, with D maybe TRBD1 (6 bases). V was shortened by 2 bases and J by 4 bases, with 9 bases between the two germline ends. The CDR3 loop spans 14 amino acids. Germline V lookup: CDR1 MNHEY, CDR2 SMNVEV (reference sequence). CDR3 amino acids: CASSLQGTNQPQHF. DNA of the CDR3: TGTGCCAGCAGTTTACAGGGGACGAATCAGCCCCAGCATTTT.

This clonotype was seen only a few times. Relative to the germline gene, one junction end is altered; a read error may explain this. The genes are TRBV28 and TRBJ2-5; 7 positions match TRBD2. CDR3 length: 19 amino acids. Germline assignment: CDR1 MDHEN and CDR2 SYDVKM. The CDR3 region has the DNA TGTGCCAGCAGTTTTACCGTTTTAGTGGGCGGGAGCACCGAGGAGACCCGGTACTTC. This codes for CASSFTVLVGGSTEETRYF.

The table lists this clonotype with many counts. The chain recombines TRBV5-5 with TRBJ1-4; no clear D. V lost 1 base and J lost 5, with 12 bases in between. Per the germline V gene, CDR1 is SGHKS and CDR2 is YYEKEE (reference sequence). The CDR3 length is 15 residues. CDR3 protein: CASSLLGGPNEKLFF. In DNA, the CDR3 is TGTGCCAGCAGCTTGCTAGGTGGCCCAAATGAAAAACTGTTTTTT.

This chain joins TRBV5-6 and TRBJ2-4; D remains unclear. The length of the CDR3 is 13 residues. V was pared by 2 bases and J by 0 bases, with 3 bases between. Germline lookup yields CDR1 SGHDT and CDR2 YYEEEE. The CDR3 nucleotides read TGTGCCAGCAGCTTAACAGCCAAAAACATTCAGTACTTC. This translates into CASSLTAKNIQYF. The variable domain in full, with the rest retrieved from reference TRBV5-6 and TRBJ2-4, is DAGVTQSPTHLIKTRGQQVTLRCSPKSGHDTVSWYQQALGQGPQFIFQYYEEEERQRGNFPDRFSGHQFPNYSSELNVNALLLGDSALYLCASSLTAKNIQYFGAGTRLSVL.

The table lists this clonotype with many counts. The V gene is TRBV20-1, the J gene TRBJ2-3; 11 nucleotides line up with TRBD2. Germline V gene data show CDR1 as DFQATT and CDR2 as SNEGSKA (reference sequence). The CDR3 runs 18 residues. V lost 0 bases and J lost 2; bases outside the gene matches: 10. The chain's CDR3 is CSARDLMRLAGITDTQYF. CDR3 nucleotide sequence: TGCAGTGCTAGAGATCTGATGCGACTAGCGGGAATCACAGATACGCAGTATTTT.

This clonotype was counted ten times or more. V usage is TRBV27 and J usage is TRBJ2-7; D uncertain. Per germline, CDR1 MNHEY and CDR2 SMNVEV (reference sequence). This CDR3 region has 15 residues. The V gene lost 6 bases and the J gene lost 3 bases, with 18 bases spanning the gap. For the CDR3, the DNA is TGTGCCAGCAGCCTAGGAGTCACCGAAAGCTACGAGCAGTACTTC. As protein: CASSLGVTESYEQYF.

This clonotype has a count of ten or more. The V and J genes are TRBV15 and TRBJ2-5; no reliable D call. The CDR3 sequence is 15 residues long. Germline loops: CDR1 LNHNV, CDR2 YYDKDF (reference sequence). V lost 0 bases and J 5 bases, leaving 13 bases between the germline ends. The CDR3 DNA is TGTGCCACCAGCAGAGATGTCGGGTTTATGGAGACCCAGTACTTC. Amino acids: CATSRDVGFMETQYF.

This clonotype was detected ten times or more. The V and J genes are TRBV7-2 and TRBJ1-1; D possibly corresponds to TRBD1 (6 bases). Germline V CDR1 and CDR2: SGHTA, FQGNSA. Trimming left V 5 bases short and J 1 base short, with 23 bases between. This CDR3 has 18 residues. The CDR3 sequence is CASSPTSYRVRENTEAFF. The CDR3 DNA follows: TGTGCCAGCAGCCCCACCTCCTACAGGGTGCGAGAGAACACTGAAGCTTTCTTT.

This clonotype appeared many times. The DNA of the CDR3 is TGTGCCTGGAGTGTCTTGACCGCATACGAGCAGTACTTC. This sequence encodes CAWSVLTAYEQYF. The rearrangement links TRBV30 to TRBJ2-7, with D uncertain. Germline V CDR1 and CDR2: GTSNPN, SVGIG (reference sequence). Trimming took off 0 bases at V and 4 bases at J, with 10 bases between the two ends. CDR3 length: 13 residues.

This clonotype was seen repeatedly, ten times or more. The V call is TRBV4-3, the J call TRBJ2-7, with 8 bases that match TRBD2. V lost 1 base, J lost 3 bases, and 2 bases stayed unmatched. Germline V lookup: CDR1 LGHNA, CDR2 YSLEER. The CDR3 runs to 14 residues. The CDR3 nucleotides read TGCGCCAGCAGCCAAGCGGGAGGGGGCTACGAGCAGTACTTC. Amino acid sequence: CASSQAGGGYEQYF.

This clonotype appeared a few times. This may stem from a read error, because a much larger clone lies one nucleotide away. J is TRBJ2-7 and V is TRBV4-1; TRBD1 might be the D (5 bases). The CDR3 loop spans 12 amino acids. Germline CDR1 MGHRA, CDR2 YSYEKL. The CDR3 bases are TGCGCCGGCAGCCAAGCAGGGAACGAGCAGTACTTC. Its protein product is CAGSQAGNEQYF.

This chain joins TRBV10-3 and TRBJ2-1; 8 bases agree with TRBD2. The germline CDR1 and CDR2 sequences are ENHRY and SYGVKD. V gave up 3 bases and J gave up 6 bases; unmatched junction bases: 4. The CDR3 runs 14 residues. DNA for the CDR3: TGTGCCATCAGTGACCCGGGGGGGTTCAATGAGCAGTTCTTC. Protein sequence: CAISDPGGFNEQFF.

This clonotype was recorded at least ten times. CDR3 in DNA: TGTGCCAGCAGTTACTCACCCTTCGGGGTTGACTATGGCTACACCTTC. This encodes CASSYSPFGVDYGYTF. The chain has TRBV6-5 and TRBJ1-2; D is uncertain. The germline V and J ends were trimmed by 0 bases and 3 bases, with 14 bases remaining between them. The CDR3 runs to 16 residues. CDR1 and CDR2 from the germline V gene are MNHEY and SVGAGI.

This clonotype occurred many times. J is TRBJ2-3 and V is TRBV5-5; 7 nucleotides align to TRBD2. Germline lookup yields CDR1 SGHKS and CDR2 YYEKEE (reference sequence). The CDR3 is 14 amino acids. J gave up 4 bases and V 1 base, and 3 bases lay outside the gene matches. CDR3 DNA sequence: TGTGCCAGCAGCTTGAGCGGGATGGCAGATACGCAGTATTTT. The encoded protein is CASSLSGMADTQYF.

This clonotype appeared many times. The chain links TRBV7-9 to TRBJ1-1; TRBD1 aligns across 7 bases. Germline CDR1 reads SEHNR; CDR2 reads FQNEAQ (reference sequence). This CDR3 region has 15 residues. The J segment lost 2 bases and the V segment lost 5 bases, leaving 8 bases of the junction unmatched. The CDR3 spells CASSPSTGLNTEAFF. The CDR3 DNA reads TGTGCCAGCAGCCCGTCGACAGGGCTTAACACTGAAGCTTTCTTT.

The chain combines TRBV13 with TRBJ2-7; TRBD2 matches 7 bases. CDR1 is PRHDT and CDR2 is FYEKMQ in the germline V gene (reference sequence). With 1 base clipped from V and 0 bases from J, the junction kept 9 bases outside the gene matches. This CDR3 contains 17 residues. The CDR3 DNA sequence: TGTGCCAGCAGCTTAGCTTTCTGGGACTACACCTCCTACGAGCAGTACTTC. Translating it yields CASSLAFWDYTSYEQYF.

V is TRBV12-1 and J is TRBJ2-3; TRBD1, the D gene given by the table, was not confirmed from the DNA. TRBV12-1 is labeled a pseudogene. This CDR3 is built from 13 residues. In nucleotides, the CDR3 is TGTGCCAGCAGATACAGGGTCACAGATACGCAGTATTTT. It encodes CASRYRVTDTQYF.

This clonotype has more than one count but fewer than ten. CDR3 in DNA: TGTGCCAGCAGCTTAGCGCGTCTAGCGGGGTTCTACGAGCAGTACTTC. It specifies CASSLARLAGFYEQYF. The rearrangement uses TRBV7-8 and TRBJ2-7; TRBD2 matches at 9 bases. Germline CDR1 is SGHVS and CDR2 is FQNEAQ. Losses at the gene ends were 0 bases for V and 3 bases for J; bases not matched to a gene: 6. The CDR3 extends over 16 amino acids.

Turning to this clonotype: A clone one base away is much larger, so this may be a read error. The rearrangement joins TRBV28 to TRBJ2-7; 9 bases map to TRBD2. V gave up 2 bases and J gave up 9 bases; unmatched junction bases: 8. The CDR3 has 14 amino acids. Germline CDR1 reads MDHEN; CDR2 reads SYDVKM. The CDR3 bases are TGTGCCAGCAGTTTACTAGCGGGATTCGCCGGGCAGTACTTC. Protein product: CASSLLAGFAGQYF.